The text below deals with one T cell receptor (beta chain). Its target is unknown. Sorted-subset replicate PCR reactions were performed with 200 ng DNA, corresponding to about 32,000 T cell genomes. Original processing notes: Filtering differed since immunoSEQ provided only junctions, with no quality scores. TCRdb keeps only in-frame clones here, not all; method: immunoSEQ multiplex PCR. Clone size and V and J calls were adopted from that table, with D and trimming inferred from the DNA. The sample lists 2 million to 3 million clones, over 85% occurring once. The record originates from a study of shared clonotypes between healthy human individuals. Study-wide results and caveats: When compared with the clonotypes that were shared by all four sorted-subset donors, the non-shared clonotypes turned out to have lower generation probabilities.

The sequence derives from a man aged 18 to 30 in good health. Some clones in this sample may be carry-over from other donors' samples. The sequenced material came from naive CD4+ T cells from PBMCs. Subset here: CD45RA+ positively selected.

Written as DNA, the CDR3 is TGTGCCAGCAGCTCTTACGGTGGGAGCTGGGGTGGCTATGGCTACACCTTC. Translating gives CASSSYGGSWGGYGYTF. This sequence joins TRBV7-2 and TRBJ1-2; D unresolved. The germline V and J ends were trimmed by 4 bases and 4 bases, with 22 bases remaining between them. CDR1 and CDR2 from the germline V gene are SGHTA and FQGNSA. The CDR3 consists of 17 residues.